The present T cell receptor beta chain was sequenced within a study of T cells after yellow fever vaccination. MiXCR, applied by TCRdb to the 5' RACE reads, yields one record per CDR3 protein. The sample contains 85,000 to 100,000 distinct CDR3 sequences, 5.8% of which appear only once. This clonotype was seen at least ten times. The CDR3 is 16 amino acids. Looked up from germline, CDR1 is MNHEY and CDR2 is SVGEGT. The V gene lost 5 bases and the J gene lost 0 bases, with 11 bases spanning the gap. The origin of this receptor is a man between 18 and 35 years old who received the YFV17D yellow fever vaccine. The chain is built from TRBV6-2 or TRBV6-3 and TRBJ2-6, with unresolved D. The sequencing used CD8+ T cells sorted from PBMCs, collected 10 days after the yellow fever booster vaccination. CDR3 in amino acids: CASSGLVPSGANVLTF. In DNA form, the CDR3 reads TGTGCCAGCAGTGGGTTGGTACCCTCTGGGGCCAACGTCCTGACTTTC.